The TCR beta chain under discussion was sequenced for a study of blood T cell repertoires in COVID-19. Across the whole study: COVID-19 samples, acute and convalescent, were from the United States, Italy and Spain. T cells, B-cell-depleted T cells, or PBMCs supplied cDNA or gDNA.

Measured with immunoSEQ multiplex PCR; TCRdb has only the in-frame clones, and not every one. This table has more than 150,000 clones, around 86% appearing once. The germline gives CDR1 LGHDT, CDR2 YNNKEL (reference sequence). The CDR3 contains 13 residues. V lost 5 bases and J 5 bases, leaving 12 bases between the germline ends. This clone was picked up one time. The V call is TRBV3-1 (or the pseudogene TRBV3-2), the J call TRBJ1-1; the D gene is possibly TRBD1 (5 bases). The sample consisted of peripheral blood. The receptor was isolated from a man aged 60 to 69 with COVID-19, enrolled during active disease. In DNA form, the CDR3 reads TGTGCCAGCAGCTTCGGGGGTCAAACTGAAGCTTTCTTT. It codes for CASSFGGQTEAFF.